The next 18 T cell receptor beta chains were all read from a single sample in a study of shared T cell receptors in the human thymus. Profiling relied on immunoSEQ multiplex PCR, and the TCRdb table lists in-frame clones only, not all of them. The sample holds more than 300,000 clones; about 95% are singletons and the top ten take about 0.02%. Sequenced: thymocytes. The receptors derive from a human donor.

This chain connects TRBV14 to TRBJ2-1; D unresolved. The CDR3 totals 14 residues. Deletions cut 3 bases from V and 10 bases from J, with 16 bases between. Germline lookup yields CDR1 SGHDN and CDR2 FVKESK. CDR3 nucleotides: TGTGCCAGCAGCCACCACGTCTCCCCTGGGGAGCAGTTCTTC. The encoded protein is CASSHHVSPGEQFF.

V is TRBV28 and J is TRBJ1-1; 7 bases align to TRBD1. V was pared by 5 bases and J by 1 base, with 4 bases of the junction left unmatched. CDR1 is MDHEN, CDR2 SYDVKM, per germline. The CDR3 has 14 residues. The CDR3 region has the DNA TGTGCCAGCAGTCCTCCAGGGGGGAACACTGAAGCTTTCTTT. It codes for CASSPPGGNTEAFF. Supplemented by reference TRBV28 and TRBJ1-1, the full variable domain reads DVKVTQSSRYLVKRTGEKVFLECVQDMDHENMFWYRQDPGLGLRLIYFSYDVKMKEKGDIPEGYSVSREKKERFSLILESASTNQTSMYLCASSPPGGNTEAFFGQGTRLTVV.

The J gene is TRBJ2-7, the V gene TRBV27; D assignment may be TRBD1 or TRBD2 (5 bases each). V lost 3 bases and J 2 bases, leaving 11 bases between the germline ends. The CDR3 has 14 residues. The germline CDR1 and CDR2 sequences are MNHEY and SMNVEV (reference sequence). The CDR3 DNA follows: TGTGCCAGCAGTTTCCGGGACCCCCCCTACGAGCAGTACTTC. It translates to CASSFRDPPYEQYF.

The chain uses TRBV4-1 and TRBJ2-7; TRBD1 aligns across 12 bases. V shed 2 bases and J 5 bases; nucleotides not matched to a gene: 7. The CDR3 runs 16 residues. From germline, CDR1 is MGHRA and CDR2 YSYEKL. The chain's CDR3 is CASSQPGTGGTDEQYF. The CDR3 DNA reads as TGCGCCAGCAGCCAACCCGGGACAGGGGGCACGGACGAGCAGTACTTC.

V usage is TRBV27 and J usage is TRBJ1-5; a possible D gene is TRBD1 (6 bases). The germline V gene encodes CDR1 MNHEY and CDR2 SMNVEV (reference sequence). There are 14 residues in the CDR3. Trimming left V 3 bases short and J 5 bases short, with 11 bases between. CDR3 coding DNA: TGTGCCAGCAGTTTTCGGGGGGCCCATCAGCCCCAGCATTTT. This gives the protein CASSFRGAHQPQHF.

The CDR3 is CASSPPVGGVGYGYTF. As DNA, the CDR3 is TGTGCCAGCAGCCCCCCCGTGGGAGGGGTGGGCTATGGCTACACCTTC. The chain has TRBV11-2 and TRBJ1-2; possible D gene TRBD1, 5 bases. Germline-derived CDR1 and CDR2 are SGHAT and FQNNGV. The CDR3 runs to 16 residues. V was pared by 5 bases and J by 4 bases, with 20 bases between.

The chain joins TRBV4-3 to TRBJ2-7; D gene unclear. The CDR3 spans 11 residues. CDR1 is LGHNA, CDR2 YSLEER, per germline. Deletions cut 10 bases from V and 4 bases from J, with 11 bases between. CDR3 nucleotides: TGCGCCAACCCCCGCCCATACGAGCAGTACTTC. Residues: CANPRPYEQYF.

CDR3 nucleotide sequence: TGTGCCAGCAGCCGAGGAGCGGGAGGGCCGACAGATACGCAGTATTTT. Amino acids: CASSRGAGGPTDTQYF. The chain has TRBV7-3 and TRBJ2-3; 10 bases line up with TRBD2. Germline-derived CDR1 and CDR2 are SGHTA and FQGTGA. The junction had 8 bases not matched to a gene; V was cut back by 5 bases and J by 3 bases. The CDR3 has 16 residues.

This chain links TRBV4-2 with TRBJ2-5; D uncertain. The CDR3 is 11 amino acids. In germline, CDR1 is LGHNA, CDR2 YNFKEQ. Trimming cost V 1 base and J 9 bases, with 6 bases left between them. For the CDR3, the DNA is TGTGCCAGCAGCCAAGGGTGGGCCCAGTACTTC. Translation: CASSQGWAQYF.

The chain is built from TRBV27 and TRBJ2-1, with TRBD2 identical over 9 bases. J gave up 0 bases and V 10 bases, and 13 bases lay outside the gene matches. Germline V gene lookup returns CDR1 MNHEY and CDR2 SMNVEV (reference sequence). The CDR3 is 17 residues long. The CDR3 nucleotides read TGTGCCACTAGCGGGATTAGCGGGACCCGCTCCTACAATGAGCAGTTCTTC. Its protein product is CATSGISGTRSYNEQFF.

The chain couples TRBV4-1 to TRBJ2-5; D remains ambiguous. The germline V gene encodes CDR1 MGHRA and CDR2 YSYEKL. V lost 4 bases to trimming and J lost 5 bases, with 11 bases between them. The CDR3 has 13 amino acids. CDR3 DNA sequence: TGCGCCAGCAGCCGCGTCATCCGGGAGACCCAGTACTTC. Its protein is CASSRVIRETQYF.

The chain couples TRBV27 to TRBJ2-7, with TRBD2 matching 13 bases. This CDR3 is built from 15 residues. Germline V gene data show CDR1 as MNHEY and CDR2 as SMNVEV (reference sequence). The ends lost 8 bases at V and 0 bases at J; junction bases unmatched: 4. In DNA, the CDR3 is TGTGCCAGCGCTCGGACTAGCGGGAGCTCCTACGAGCAGTACTTC. Protein sequence: CASARTSGSSYEQYF.

This chain's CDR3 is CASSDGGLGNGYTF. CDR3 nucleotides: TGTGCCAGCAGTGACGGGGGACTTGGTAATGGCTACACCTTC. J is TRBJ1-2 and V is TRBV6-4; weak D call: TRBD1 (5 bases). The V gene lost 2 bases and the J gene lost 6 bases, with 13 bases spanning the gap. Germline assignment: CDR1 MRHNA and CDR2 SNTAGT. This CDR3 contains 14 residues.

The chain is built from TRBV27 and TRBJ1-2; D perhaps matches TRBD1 (5 bases). Germline CDR1 and CDR2: MNHEY and SMNVEV (reference sequence). The ends were cut back, 2 bases at V and 0 bases at J, with 22 bases in the middle. CDR3 length equals 19 residues. The CDR3, as DNA: TGTGCCAGCAGTTTAAGGGGCCGGTCTGGGACTTCAGCTAACTATGGCTACACCTTC. Protein: CASSLRGRSGTSANYGYTF.

V and J are TRBV6-5 and TRBJ2-1; D perhaps matches TRBD1 (7 bases). Germline CDR1 and CDR2: MNHEY and SVGAGI. V lost 2 bases to trimming and J lost 9 bases, with 14 bases between them. The CDR3 is made up of 14 amino acids. CDR3 sequence (DNA): TGTGCCAGCAGTTACGCGGACAGGAGGGGTGAGCAGTTCTTC. Translating gives CASSYADRRGEQFF.

The chain carries TRBV4-1 and TRBJ2-1, with a weak D call TRBD2 (5 bases). The CDR3 length is 15 residues. Germline CDR1 is MGHRA and CDR2 is YSYEKL. The V end lost 6 bases, the J end lost 7 bases, and 19 bases lay between the germline ends. CDR3 sequence reads: CASSTTGFLFNEQFF. The CDR3 coding sequence is TGCGCCAGCAGTACTACGGGATTTCTTTTTAATGAGCAGTTCTTC.

V and J are TRBV7-8 and TRBJ1-2, with a possible D match to TRBD1 (6 bases). Germline V gene sequence: CDR1 SGHVS, CDR2 FQNEAQ. The CDR3 consists of 17 residues. Trimming took off 7 bases at V and 2 bases at J, with 23 bases between the two ends. The CDR3 reads CASTRYWSGQLNYGYTF. CDR3 DNA: TGTGCCAGCACCCGATACTGGTCGGGACAATTAAACTATGGCTACACCTTC.

The V call is TRBV28, the J call TRBJ2-1; D is unresolved. The CDR3 contains 12 residues. V was shortened by 3 bases and J by 9 bases, with 9 bases between the two germline ends. Per the germline V gene, CDR1 is MDHEN and CDR2 is SYDVKM. CDR3 loop: CASSLSWSEQFF. The CDR3, as DNA: TGTGCCAGCAGTTTGAGTTGGTCTGAGCAGTTCTTC.